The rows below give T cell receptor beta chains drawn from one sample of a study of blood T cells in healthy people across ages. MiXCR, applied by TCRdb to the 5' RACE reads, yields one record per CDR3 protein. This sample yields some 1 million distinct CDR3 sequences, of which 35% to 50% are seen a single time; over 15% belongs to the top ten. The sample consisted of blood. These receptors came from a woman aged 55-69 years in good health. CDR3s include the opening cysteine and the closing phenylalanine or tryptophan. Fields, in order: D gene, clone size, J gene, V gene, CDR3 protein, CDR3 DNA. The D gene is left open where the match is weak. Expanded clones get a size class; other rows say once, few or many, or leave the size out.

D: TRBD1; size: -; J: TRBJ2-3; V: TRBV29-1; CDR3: CSVEGTGTDTQYF; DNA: TGCAGCGTTGAGGGGACAGGCACAGATACGCAGTATTTT
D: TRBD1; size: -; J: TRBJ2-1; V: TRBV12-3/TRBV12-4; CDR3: CASIQADGTGINEQFF; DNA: TGTGCCAGCATCCAGGCCGACGGGACAGGGATAAATGAGCAGTTCTTC
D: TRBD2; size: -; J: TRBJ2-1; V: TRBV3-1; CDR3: CASSQEVGGRLRNEQFF; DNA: TGTGCCAGCAGCCAAGAAGTGGGCGGGAGACTGAGGAATGAGCAGTTCTTC
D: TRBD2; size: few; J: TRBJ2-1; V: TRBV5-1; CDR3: CASSPLAGANNEQFF; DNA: TGCGCCAGCAGCCCACTAGCGGGAGCAAACAATGAGCAGTTCTTC
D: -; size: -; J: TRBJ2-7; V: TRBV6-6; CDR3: CASSYSKGGHSYEQYF; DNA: TGTGCCAGCAGTTACTCGAAGGGGGGCCACTCCTACGAGCAGTACTTC
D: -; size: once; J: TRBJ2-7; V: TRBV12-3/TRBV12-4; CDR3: CASSYELNNEQYF; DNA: TGTGCCAGCAGTTATGAGCTCAACAATGAGCAGTACTTC
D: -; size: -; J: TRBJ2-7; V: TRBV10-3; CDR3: CAISDLLITGPDSYEQYF; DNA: TGTGCCATCAGTGATCTCCTAATAACAGGGCCAGACTCCTACGAGCAGTACTTC
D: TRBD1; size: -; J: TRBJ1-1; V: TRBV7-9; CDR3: CASSWDRVNTEAFF; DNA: TGTGCCAGCAGCTGGGACAGGGTGAACACTGAAGCTTTCTTT
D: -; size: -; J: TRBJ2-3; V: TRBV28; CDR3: CASSGPGVASTDTQYF; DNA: TGTGCCAGCAGTGGGCCAGGGGTGGCAAGCACAGATACGCAGTATTTT
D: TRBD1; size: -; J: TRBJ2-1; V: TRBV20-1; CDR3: CSARRQGGYNEQFF; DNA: TGCAGTGCTCGCCGACAGGGCGGCTACAATGAGCAGTTCTTC
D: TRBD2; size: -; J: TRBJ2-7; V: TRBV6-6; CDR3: CASRPRAGDYEQYF; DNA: TGTGCCAGCAGACCCCGGGCGGGGGATTACGAGCAGTACTTC
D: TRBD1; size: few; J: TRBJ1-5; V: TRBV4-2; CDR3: CASSPRQGDQPQHF; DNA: TGTGCCAGCAGCCCCAGACAGGGGGATCAGCCCCAGCATTTT
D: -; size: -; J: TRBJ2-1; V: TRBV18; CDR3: CASSPQLSTDYNEQFF; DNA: TGTGCCAGCTCACCACAACTTTCGACCGATTACAATGAGCAGTTCTTC
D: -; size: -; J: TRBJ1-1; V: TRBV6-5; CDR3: CATQLWGENTEAFF; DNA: TGTGCCACCCAGTTATGGGGCGAGAACACTGAAGCTTTCTTT
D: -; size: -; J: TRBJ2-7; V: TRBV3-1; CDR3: CASSRTGTIGEQYF; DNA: TGTGCCAGCAGCCGGACCGGGACCATCGGCGAGCAGTACTTC
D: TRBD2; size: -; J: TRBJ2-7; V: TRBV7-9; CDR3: CAGSSRGAEQYF; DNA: TGTGCCGGCAGCTCGCGGGGGGCCGAGCAGTACTTC
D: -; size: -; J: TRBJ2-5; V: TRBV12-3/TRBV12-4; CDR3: CASSLTQGSETQYF; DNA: TGTGCCAGCAGCCTTACACAGGGCTCAGAGACCCAGTACTTC